The T cell receptor (beta chain) described here comes from a study of technical replicates of blood from several donors. The CDR3 totals 12 residues. From germline, CDR1 is SGHVS and CDR2 FQNEAQ. V lost 6 bases to trimming and J lost 6 bases, with 10 bases between them. Libraries were prepared by immunoSEQ multiplex PCR; TCRdb keeps only in-frame clonotypes and omits some of them. The repertoire holds tens of thousands of clones, with more than 85% as singletons. V gene TRBV7-8 combines with J gene TRBJ2-3; D is perhaps TRBD1 (5 bases). Sequenced input: PBMCs. The clonotype comes from a human donor in good health. Some clones in this sample may be carry-over from other donors' samples. The CDR3 DNA reads TGTGCCAGCAGTCCACAGGCGGATACGCAGTATTTT. Protein product: CASSPQADTQYF. Full variable domain (remainder filled in from reference TRBV7-8 and TRBJ2-3): GAGVSQSPRYKVAKRGQDVALRCDPISGHVSLFWYQQALGQGPEFLTYFQNEAQLDKSGLPSDRFFAERPEGSVSTLKIQRTQQEDSAVYLCASSPQADTQYFGPGTRLTVL.